This T cell receptor beta chain comes out of a study of T cell responses to AZD1222 COVID-19 vaccine. Study-wide results and limits: Repertoires in all cases were sampled only once the peak T cell response had passed. Donor demographics were predominantly white British with a female majority; clonal diversity may be underestimated.

A word on this clone: What it binds is not known.

Clones were sequenced by immunoSEQ multiplex PCR, and TCRdb holds only the in-frame ones, with some missing. The sample holds around 99,000 clones, around 90% seen once. The source material was peripheral blood, sampled on day 0 of AZD1222 vaccination. The clonotype comes from an adult in good health.

The CDR3 nucleotides are TGTGCCTGGAGTGGCGGAAGGAACCCCTACGAGCAGTACTTC. The encoded protein is CAWSGGRNPYEQYF. The rearrangement uses TRBV30 and TRBJ2-7; D uncertain. Germline V CDR1 and CDR2: GTSNPN, SVGIG (reference sequence). The V end was cut by 1 base, the J end by 2 bases, with 12 bases between. This CDR3 is built from 14 residues. Full variable domain (missing parts from reference TRBV30 and TRBJ2-7): SQTIHQWPATLVQPVGSPLSLECTVEGTSNPNLYWYRQAAGRGLQLLFYSVGIGQISSEVPQNLSASRPQDRQFILSSKKLLLSDSGFYLCAWSGGRNPYEQYFGPGTRLTVT.